This T cell receptor (beta chain) was profiled in a study of neurological immune-mediated disorders. General study points: HTLV-1-associated myelopathy had the most TCR clonal expansion, and multiple sclerosis had the least, less than healthy controls. The repertoires of 18 of 34 multiple sclerosis patients fell into one related-CDR3 cluster (a possible signature) under phylogenetic grouping.

This clonotype qualifies as medium-sized. Its specificity is unknown. With 10-nucleotide random UMIs, 5'RACE was used to make the cDNA. Whenever a sequencing run was performed, it yielded over 190 million TCR-beta sequences from 15-18 subjects. TCRdb analysed the 5' RACE reads with MiXCR anew, one entry per CDR3 protein. The table records 45,000 to 65,000 distinct CDR3 sequences, 3% to 4% of them present only once. The sample was PBMCs. The source is a man aged 35 to 55 with multiple sclerosis.

The CDR3 sequence is CASVFGAGVSYEQYF. In DNA form, the CDR3 reads TGTGCCAGCGTATTTGGAGCGGGGGTCTCCTACGAGCAGTACTTC. The chain uses TRBV6-2 or TRBV6-3 and TRBJ2-7; 8 nucleotides agree with TRBD2. The CDR3 loop spans 15 amino acids. J gave up 0 bases and V 8 bases, and 9 bases lay outside the gene matches. Per germline, CDR1 MNHEY and CDR2 SVGEGT.